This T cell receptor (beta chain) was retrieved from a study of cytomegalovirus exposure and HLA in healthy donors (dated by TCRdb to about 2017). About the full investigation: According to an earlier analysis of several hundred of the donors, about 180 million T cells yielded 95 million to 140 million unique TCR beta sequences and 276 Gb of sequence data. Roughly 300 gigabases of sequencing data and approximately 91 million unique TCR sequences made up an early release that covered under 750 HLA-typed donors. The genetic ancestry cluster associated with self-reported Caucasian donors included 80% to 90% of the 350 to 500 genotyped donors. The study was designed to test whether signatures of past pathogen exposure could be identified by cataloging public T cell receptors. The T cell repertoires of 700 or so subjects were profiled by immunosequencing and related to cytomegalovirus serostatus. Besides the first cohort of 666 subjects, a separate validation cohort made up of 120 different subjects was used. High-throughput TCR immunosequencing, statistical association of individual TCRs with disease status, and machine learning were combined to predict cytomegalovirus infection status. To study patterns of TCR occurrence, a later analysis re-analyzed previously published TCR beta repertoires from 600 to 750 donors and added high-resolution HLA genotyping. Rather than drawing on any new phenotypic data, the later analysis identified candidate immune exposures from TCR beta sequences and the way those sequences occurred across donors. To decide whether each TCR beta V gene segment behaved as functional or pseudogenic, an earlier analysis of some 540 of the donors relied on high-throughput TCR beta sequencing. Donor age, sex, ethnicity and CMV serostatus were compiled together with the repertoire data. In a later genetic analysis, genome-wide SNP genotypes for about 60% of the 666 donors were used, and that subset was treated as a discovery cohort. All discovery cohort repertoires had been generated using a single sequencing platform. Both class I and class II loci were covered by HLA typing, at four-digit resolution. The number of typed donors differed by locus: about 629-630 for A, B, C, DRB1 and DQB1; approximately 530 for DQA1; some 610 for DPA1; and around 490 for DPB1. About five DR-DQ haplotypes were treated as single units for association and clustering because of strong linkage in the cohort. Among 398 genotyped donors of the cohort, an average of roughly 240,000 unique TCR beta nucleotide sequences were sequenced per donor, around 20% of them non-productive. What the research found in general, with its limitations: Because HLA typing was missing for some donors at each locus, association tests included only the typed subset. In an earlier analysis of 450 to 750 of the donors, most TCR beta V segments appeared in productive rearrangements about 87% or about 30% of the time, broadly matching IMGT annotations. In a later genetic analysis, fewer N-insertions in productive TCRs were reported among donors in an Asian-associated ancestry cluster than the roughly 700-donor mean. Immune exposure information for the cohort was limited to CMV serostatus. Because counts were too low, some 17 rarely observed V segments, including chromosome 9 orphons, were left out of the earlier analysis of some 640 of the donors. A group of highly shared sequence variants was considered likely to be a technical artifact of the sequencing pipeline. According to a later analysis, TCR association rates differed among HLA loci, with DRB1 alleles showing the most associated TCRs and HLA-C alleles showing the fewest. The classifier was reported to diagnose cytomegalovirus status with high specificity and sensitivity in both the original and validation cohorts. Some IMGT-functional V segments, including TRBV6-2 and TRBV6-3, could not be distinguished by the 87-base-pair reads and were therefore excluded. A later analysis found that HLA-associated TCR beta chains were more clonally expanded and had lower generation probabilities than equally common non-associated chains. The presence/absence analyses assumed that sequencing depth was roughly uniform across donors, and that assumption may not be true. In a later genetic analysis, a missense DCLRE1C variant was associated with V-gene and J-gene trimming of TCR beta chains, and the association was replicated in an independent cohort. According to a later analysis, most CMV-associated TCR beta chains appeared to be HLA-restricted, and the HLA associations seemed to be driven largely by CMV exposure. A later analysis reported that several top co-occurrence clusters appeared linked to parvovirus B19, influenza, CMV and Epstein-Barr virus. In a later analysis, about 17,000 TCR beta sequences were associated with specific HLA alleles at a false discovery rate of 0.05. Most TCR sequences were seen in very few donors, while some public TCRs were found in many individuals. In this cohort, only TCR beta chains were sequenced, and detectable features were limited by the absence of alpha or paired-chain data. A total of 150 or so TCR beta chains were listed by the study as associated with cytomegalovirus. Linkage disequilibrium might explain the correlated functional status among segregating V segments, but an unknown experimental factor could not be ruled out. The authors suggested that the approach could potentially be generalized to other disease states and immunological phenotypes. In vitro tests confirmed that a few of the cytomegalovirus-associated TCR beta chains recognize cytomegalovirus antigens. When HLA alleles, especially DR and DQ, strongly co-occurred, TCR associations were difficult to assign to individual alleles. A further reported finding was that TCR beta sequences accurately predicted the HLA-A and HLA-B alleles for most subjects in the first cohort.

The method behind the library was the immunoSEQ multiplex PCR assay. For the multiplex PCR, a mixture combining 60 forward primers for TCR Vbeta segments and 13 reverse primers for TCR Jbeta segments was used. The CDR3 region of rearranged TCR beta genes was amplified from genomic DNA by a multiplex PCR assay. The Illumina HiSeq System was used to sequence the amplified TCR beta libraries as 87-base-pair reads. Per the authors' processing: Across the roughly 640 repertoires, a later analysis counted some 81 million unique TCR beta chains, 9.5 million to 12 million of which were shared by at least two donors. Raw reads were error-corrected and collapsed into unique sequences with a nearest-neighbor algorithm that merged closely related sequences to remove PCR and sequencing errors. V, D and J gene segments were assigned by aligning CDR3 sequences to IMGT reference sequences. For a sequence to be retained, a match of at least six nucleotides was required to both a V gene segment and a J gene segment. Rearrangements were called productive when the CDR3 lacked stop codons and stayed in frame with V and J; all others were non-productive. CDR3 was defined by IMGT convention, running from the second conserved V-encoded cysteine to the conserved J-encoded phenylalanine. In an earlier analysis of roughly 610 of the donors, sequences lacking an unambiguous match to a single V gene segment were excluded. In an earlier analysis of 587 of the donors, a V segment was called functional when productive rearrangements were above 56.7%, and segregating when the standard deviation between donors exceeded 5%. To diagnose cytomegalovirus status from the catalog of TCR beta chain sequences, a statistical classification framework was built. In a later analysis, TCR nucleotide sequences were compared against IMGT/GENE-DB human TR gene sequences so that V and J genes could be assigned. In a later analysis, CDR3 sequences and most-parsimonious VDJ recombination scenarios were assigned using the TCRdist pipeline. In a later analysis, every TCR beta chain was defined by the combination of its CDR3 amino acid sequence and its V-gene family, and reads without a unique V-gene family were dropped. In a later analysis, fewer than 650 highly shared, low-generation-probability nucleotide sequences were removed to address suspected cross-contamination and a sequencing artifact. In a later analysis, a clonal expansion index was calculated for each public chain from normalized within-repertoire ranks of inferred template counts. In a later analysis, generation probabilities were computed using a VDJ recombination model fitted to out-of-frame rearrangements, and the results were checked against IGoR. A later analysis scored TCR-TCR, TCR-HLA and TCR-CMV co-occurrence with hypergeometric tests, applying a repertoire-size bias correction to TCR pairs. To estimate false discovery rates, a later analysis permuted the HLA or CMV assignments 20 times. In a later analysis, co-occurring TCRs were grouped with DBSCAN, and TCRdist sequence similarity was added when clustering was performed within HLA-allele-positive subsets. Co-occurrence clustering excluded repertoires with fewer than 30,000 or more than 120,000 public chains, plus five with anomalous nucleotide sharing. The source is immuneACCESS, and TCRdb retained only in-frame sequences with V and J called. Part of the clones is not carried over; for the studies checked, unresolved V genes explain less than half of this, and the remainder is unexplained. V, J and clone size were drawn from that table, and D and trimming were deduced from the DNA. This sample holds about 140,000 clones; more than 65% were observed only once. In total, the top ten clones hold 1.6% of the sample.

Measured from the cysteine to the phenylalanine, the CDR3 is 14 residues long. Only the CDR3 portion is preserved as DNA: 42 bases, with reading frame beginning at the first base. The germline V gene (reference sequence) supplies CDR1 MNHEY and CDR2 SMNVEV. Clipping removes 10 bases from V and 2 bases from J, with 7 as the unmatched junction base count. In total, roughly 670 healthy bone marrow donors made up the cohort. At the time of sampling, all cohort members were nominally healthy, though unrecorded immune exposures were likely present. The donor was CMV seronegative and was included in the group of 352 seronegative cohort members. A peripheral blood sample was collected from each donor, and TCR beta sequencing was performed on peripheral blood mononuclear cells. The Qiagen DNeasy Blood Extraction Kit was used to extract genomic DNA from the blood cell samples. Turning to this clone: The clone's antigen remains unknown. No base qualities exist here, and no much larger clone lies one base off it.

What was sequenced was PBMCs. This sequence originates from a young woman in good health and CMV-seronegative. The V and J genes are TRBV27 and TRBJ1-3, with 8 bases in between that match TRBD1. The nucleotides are TGTGCCACTATCGAGGACAGGGCTGGAAACACCATATATTTT. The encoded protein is CATIEDRAGNTIYF.